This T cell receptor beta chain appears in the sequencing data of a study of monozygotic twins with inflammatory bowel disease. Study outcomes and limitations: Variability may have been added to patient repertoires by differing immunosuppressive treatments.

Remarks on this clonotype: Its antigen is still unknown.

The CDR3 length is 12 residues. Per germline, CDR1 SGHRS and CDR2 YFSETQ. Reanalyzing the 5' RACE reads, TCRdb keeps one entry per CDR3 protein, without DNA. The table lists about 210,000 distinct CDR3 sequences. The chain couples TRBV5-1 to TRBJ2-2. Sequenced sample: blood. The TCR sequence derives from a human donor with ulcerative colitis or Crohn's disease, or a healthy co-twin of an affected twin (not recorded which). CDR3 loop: CASRLDSGELFF.